The TCR beta chain under discussion was sequenced for a study of blood T cell repertoires in COVID-19. Data came from immunoSEQ multiplex PCR; TCRdb stores just in-frame clones and leaves some out. The data contain approximately 300,000 clones, roughly 90% of them seen just once; the ten biggest clones take up approximately 6.5%. This CDR3 spans 17 amino acids. V was trimmed by 6 bases and J by 1 base, leaving 19 bases between them. Germline lookup yields CDR1 SEHNR and CDR2 FQNEAQ (reference sequence). V usage is TRBV7-9 and J usage is TRBJ1-5, with no clear D. The clonotype was recovered from a man aged 18 to 35 who had recovered from COVID-19. What was sequenced was peripheral blood. CDR3 coding DNA: TGTGCCAGCAGTTATTGGGGTGGGAGTAGAAGCAATCAGCCCCAGCATTTT. Translated, it gives CASSYWGGSRSNQPQHF.